This is a list of T cell receptor beta chains from one sample in a study of cytomegalovirus exposure and HLA in healthy donors. Libraries were prepared by immunoSEQ multiplex PCR; TCRdb keeps only in-frame clonotypes and omits some of them. The sample has some 110,000 clones, around 85% seen once. The sequenced sample was PBMCs. Receptors were obtained from a man aged 18-30 years in good health and CMV-seropositive. The CDR3 runs from the conserved cysteine through the conserved F or W. D genes are given only for firm matches. Size is omitted from some rows. Given values are once, few, many or a class for expanded clones.

>TRBJ2-5|once|TRBV11-3|TRBD2
CASSPGTSGGSYQETQYF
TGTGCCAGCAGCCCAGGGACTAGCGGGGGGTCTTACCAAGAGACCCAGTACTTC
>TRBJ1-2|once|TRBV10-3|TRBD1
CAATPGTGNDYGYTF
TGTGCCGCGACGCCCGGGACAGGGAACGACTATGGCTACACCTTC
>TRBJ2-3|NA|TRBV5-1|NA
CASSLGQDTDTQYF
TGCGCCAGCAGCTTGGGACAGGACACAGATACGCAGTATTTT
>TRBJ2-5|NA|TRBV5-1|NA
CASSMGEARETQYF
TGCGCCAGCAGCATGGGAGAGGCGCGGGAGACCCAGTACTTC
>TRBJ2-2|NA|TRBV7-2|NA
CASSRTRLAGELFF
TGTGCCAGCAGCCGGACACGCTTGGCCGGGGAGCTGTTTTTT
>TRBJ2-3|NA|TRBV7-9|TRBD2
CASSLARAGGTDTQYF
TGTGCCAGCAGCTTAGCCCGCGCGGGGGGTACAGATACGCAGTATTTT
>TRBJ2-2|NA|TRBV28|TRBD1
CASNDRGGTGELFF
TGTGCCAGTAATGACAGGGGCGGCACCGGGGAGCTGTTTTTT
>TRBJ2-4|NA|TRBV5-1|NA
CASSPSGNNIQYF
TGCGCCAGCAGCCCCTCGGGAAATAACATTCAGTACTTC
>TRBJ1-6|NA|TRBV30|NA
CAWSVPQGLYSPLHF
TGTGCCTGGAGTGTACCTCAGGGATTATATTCACCCCTCCACTTT
>TRBJ1-2|NA|TRBV7-2|TRBD1
CASSFSGTGGNYGYTF
TGTGCCAGCAGCTTCTCCGGGACAGGGGGTAACTATGGCTACACCTTC
>TRBJ1-3|NA|TRBV5-1|NA
CASSLNMEIGNTIYF
TGCGCCAGCAGCCTTAACATGGAGATCGGAAACACCATATATTTT
>TRBJ2-7|once|TRBV27|NA
CASSRTGSSYEQYF
TGTGCCAGCAGCCGTACAGGGAGCTCCTACGAGCAGTACTTC
>TRBJ1-6|NA|TRBV10-3|NA
CAISQTGEASPLHF
TGTGCCATCAGTCAGACGGGGGAAGCTTCACCCCTCCACTTT
>TRBJ2-1|NA|TRBV20-1|NA
CSAGRGNEQFF
TGCAGTGCTGGACGGGGGAATGAGCAGTTCTTC
>TRBJ1-6|NA|TRBV15|NA
CATSRLDGSPLHF
TGTGCCACCAGCCGACTCGATGGTTCACCCCTCCACTTT
>TRBJ1-6|NA|TRBV5-1|TRBD1
CASSSTGNMGSPLHF
TGCGCCAGCAGCTCGACAGGGAATATGGGTTCACCCCTCCACTTT
>TRBJ1-2|NA|TRBV11-2|NA
CASSSLRRQVNYGYTF
TGTGCCAGCAGCTCCCTAAGAAGACAGGTGAACTATGGCTACACCTTC
>TRBJ2-3|NA|TRBV6-5|TRBD1
CASSYDRAPNTQYF
TGTGCCAGCAGTTACGACAGGGCCCCAAATACGCAGTATTTT
>TRBJ2-1|NA|TRBV5-1|NA
CASSLGVGGPYNEQFF
TGCGCCAGCAGCTTGGGAGTGGGGGGACCTTACAATGAGCAGTTCTTC
>TRBJ2-3|once|TRBV6-1|NA
CASSEVFDGDPSTDTQYF
TGTGCCAGCAGTGAAGTCTTCGACGGAGACCCTAGCACAGATACGCAGTATTTT
>TRBJ1-1|NA|TRBV4-3|NA
CASSRVELTEAFF
TGCGCCAGCAGCCGAGTAGAGCTGACTGAAGCTTTCTTT
>TRBJ2-5|NA|TRBV29-1|NA
CSADVSGAQYF
TGCAGCGCCGACGTCTCCGGGGCCCAGTACTTC
>TRBJ2-3|NA|TRBV21-1|NA
CASSTGLVLTDTQYF
TGTGCCAGCAGCACCGGACTAGTGCTCACAGATACGCAGTATTTT
>TRBJ2-3|NA|TRBV6-1|TRBD2
CASSDQRGGPDTQYF
TGTGCCAGCAGTGACCAGCGGGGGGGCCCAGATACGCAGTATTTT
>TRBJ1-6|NA|TRBV5-4|TRBD1
CASSSQGGNSPLHF
TGTGCCAGCAGCAGTCAGGGGGGTAATTCACCCCTCCACTTT
>TRBJ1-4|many|TRBV6-1|TRBD1
CASSEVAGTGTEKLFF
TGTGCCAGCAGTGAAGTTGCCGGGACAGGGACTGAAAAACTGTTTTTT
>TRBJ1-4|NA|TRBV7-2|TRBD1
CASSLRTGTNEKLFF
TGTGCCAGCAGCTTACGGACAGGGACTAATGAAAAACTGTTTTTT
>TRBJ2-3|once|TRBV6-6|TRBD1
CASRDRDTDTQYF
TGTGCCAGCAGAGACAGGGACACAGATACGCAGTATTTT
>TRBJ2-5|NA|TRBV18|TRBD1
CASSPSGQGGETQYF
TGTGCCAGCTCACCCTCCGGACAGGGGGGAGAGACCCAGTACTTC
>TRBJ2-1|NA|TRBV19|TRBD1
CASSIGTGSYNEQFF
TGTGCCAGTAGTATCGGGACAGGGTCCTACAATGAGCAGTTCTTC
>TRBJ2-2|NA|TRBV2|TRBD1
CASSWDRSAGELFF
TGTGCCAGCAGTTGGGACAGGTCGGCCGGGGAGCTGTTTTTT
>TRBJ2-7|NA|TRBV5-1|NA
CASRYEWGLSYEQYF
TGCGCCAGCAGGTATGAGTGGGGCCTCTCCTACGAGCAGTACTTC
>TRBJ2-5|NA|TRBV7-2|NA
CASSLGQEGRGLGTQYF
TGTGCCAGCAGCTTAGGCCAGGAGGGCAGGGGGTTGGGGACCCAGTACTTC
>TRBJ2-5|once|TRBV6-4|NA
CASRDCLTAQYF
TGTGCCAGCAGGGACTGCCTTACGGCCCAGTACTTC
>TRBJ2-2|NA|TRBV6-5|TRBD1
CASSKGQGAAGELFF
TGTGCCAGCAGCAAAGGACAGGGGGCAGCCGGGGAGCTGTTTTTT
>TRBJ1-1|NA|TRBV11-2|NA
CASSRDPNTEAFF
TGTGCCAGCAGCCGGGATCCGAACACTGAAGCTTTCTTT
>TRBJ2-3|NA|TRBV10-3|NA
CAISESTGADTQYF
TGTGCCATCAGTGAGTCAACCGGGGCAGATACGCAGTATTTT
>TRBJ2-5|NA|TRBV18|NA
CASSKYGDQETQYF
TGTGCCAGCTCCAAGTACGGGGACCAAGAGACCCAGTACTTC
>TRBJ1-5|NA|TRBV6-5|NA
CASSYSTQNQPQHF
TGTGCCAGCAGTTACTCAACACAGAATCAGCCCCAGCATTTT
>TRBJ2-7|NA|TRBV28|NA
CASSFRGVRCEQYF
TGTGCCAGCAGTTTCAGGGGGGTTCGATGCGAGCAGTACTTC
>TRBJ2-2|NA|TRBV9|NA
CASSVSAANTGELFF
TGTGCCAGCAGCGTATCAGCGGCGAACACCGGGGAGCTGTTTTTT
>TRBJ2-3|NA|TRBV7-6|TRBD2
CASSPREGTTTDTQYF
TGTGCCAGCAGCCCCAGGGAGGGGACCACCACAGATACGCAGTATTTT
>TRBJ1-6|once|TRBV2|TRBD1
CASSTGDSPLHF
TGTGCCAGCAGCACAGGGGATTCACCCCTCCACTTT
>TRBJ1-5|few|TRBV30|NA
CAWSVRGRGLNQPQHF
TGTGCCTGGAGTGTACGGGGCAGGGGATTGAATCAGCCCCAGCATTTT
>TRBJ1-1|NA|TRBV28|TRBD1
CASIWTGGTEAFF
TGTGCCAGCATTTGGACAGGGGGCACTGAAGCTTTCTTT
>TRBJ2-5|NA|TRBV27|NA
CASSGGMGGAETQYF
TGTGCCAGCAGCGGAGGGATGGGGGGGGCAGAGACCCAGTACTTC
>TRBJ2-7|NA|TRBV2|NA
CASSDLTGLSLYEQYF
TGTGCCAGCAGTGACCTGACAGGCCTTAGTCTTTACGAGCAGTACTTC
>TRBJ2-5|NA|TRBV19|TRBD1
CASSTGGTWETQYF
TGTGCCAGTAGTACAGGGGGCACGTGGGAGACCCAGTACTTC
>TRBJ2-1|NA|TRBV6-6|TRBD1
CASSPGQGSTREQFF
TGTGCCAGCAGTCCAGGACAGGGATCTACTCGTGAGCAGTTCTTC
>TRBJ2-7|NA|TRBV19|TRBD1
CASSLGQAAAQYF
TGTGCCAGTAGTCTCGGACAGGCCGCCGCGCAGTACTTC
>TRBJ1-5|NA|TRBV15|TRBD1
CATSRTRGRNQPQHF
TGTGCCACCAGCAGGACCAGGGGGAGGAATCAGCCCCAGCATTTT
>TRBJ1-2|NA|TRBV20-1|NA
CSASSEYGYTF
TGCAGTGCTAGCAGCGAGTATGGCTACACCTTC